The text below deals with one TCR beta chain. This specimen comes from a study of blood T cell repertoires in COVID-19. For the study at large: Sources were T cells, B-cell-depleted T cells, or PBMCs; the material itself was cDNA or gDNA.

CDR1 is MNHEY, CDR2 SVGAGI, per germline. The CDR3 consists of 14 residues. The trim removed 10 bases at V and 16 bases at J, leaving 21 bases unmatched. This table comes from immunoSEQ multiplex PCR, and its TCRdb copy is limited to in-frame clones, with some not included. The sample carries 110,000 or so clones, 84% recorded once. Input material: peripheral blood. This clonotype was sampled from a woman between 50 and 59 years old with acute or convalescent COVID-19. The J gene is TRBJ1-5, the V gene TRBV6-5; 8 nucleotides line up with TRBD1. Here the CDR3 reads CATYTNFGQGPGHF. Written as DNA, the CDR3 is TGTGCCACATACACAAATTTCGGACAGGGACCCGGACATTTT.